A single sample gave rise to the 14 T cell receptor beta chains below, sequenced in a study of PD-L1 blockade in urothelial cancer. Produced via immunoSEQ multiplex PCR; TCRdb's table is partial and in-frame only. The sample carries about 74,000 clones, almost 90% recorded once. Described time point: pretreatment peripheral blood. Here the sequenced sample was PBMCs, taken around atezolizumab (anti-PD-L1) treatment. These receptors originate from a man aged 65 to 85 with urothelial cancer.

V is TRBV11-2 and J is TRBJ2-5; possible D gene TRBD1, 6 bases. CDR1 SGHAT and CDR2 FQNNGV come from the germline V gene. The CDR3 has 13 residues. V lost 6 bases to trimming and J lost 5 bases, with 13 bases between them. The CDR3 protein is CASRLQGRETQYF. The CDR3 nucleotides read TGTGCCAGCAGGCTACAGGGCCGGGAGACCCAGTACTTC.

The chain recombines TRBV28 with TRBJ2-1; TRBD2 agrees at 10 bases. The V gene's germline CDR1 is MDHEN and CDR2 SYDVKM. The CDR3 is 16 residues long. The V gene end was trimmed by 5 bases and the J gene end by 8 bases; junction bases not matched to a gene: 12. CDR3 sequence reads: CASSGTASGSGDEQFF. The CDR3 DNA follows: TGTGCCAGCAGTGGGACAGCTAGCGGGAGCGGGGATGAGCAGTTCTTC.

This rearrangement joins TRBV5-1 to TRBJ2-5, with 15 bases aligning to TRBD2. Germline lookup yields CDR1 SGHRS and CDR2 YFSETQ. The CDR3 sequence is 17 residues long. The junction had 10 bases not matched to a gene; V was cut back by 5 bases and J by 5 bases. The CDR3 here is CASSPGLAGGFGETQYF. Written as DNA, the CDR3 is TGCGCCAGCAGTCCGGGACTAGCGGGGGGATTTGGGGAGACCCAGTACTTC.

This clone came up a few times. The CDR3 protein is CASSDRDSGELFF. CDR3 bases: TGTGCCAGCAGTGACAGAGACAGCGGGGAGCTGTTTTTT. The V gene is TRBV6-4, the J gene TRBJ2-2, with a tentative D call TRBD1 (5 bases). CDR1 and CDR2 from the germline V gene are MRHNA and SNTAGT. The CDR3 sequence is 13 residues long. V gave up 2 bases and J gave up 7 bases, with 8 bases separating them.

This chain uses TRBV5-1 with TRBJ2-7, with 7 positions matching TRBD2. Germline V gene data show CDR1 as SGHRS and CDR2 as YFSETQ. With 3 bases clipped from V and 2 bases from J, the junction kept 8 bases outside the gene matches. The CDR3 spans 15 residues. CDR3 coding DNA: TGCGCCAGCAGCTCCCGGGGGGTCGGCCCCTACGAGCAGTACTTC. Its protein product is CASSSRGVGPYEQYF.

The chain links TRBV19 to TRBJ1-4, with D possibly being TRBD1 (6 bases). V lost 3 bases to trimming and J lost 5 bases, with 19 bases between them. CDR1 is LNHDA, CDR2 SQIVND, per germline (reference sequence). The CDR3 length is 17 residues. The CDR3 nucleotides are TGTGCCAGTAGTATCATTCGGACAGCCTCTTTAAATGAAAAACTGTTTTTT. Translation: CASSIIRTASLNEKLFF.

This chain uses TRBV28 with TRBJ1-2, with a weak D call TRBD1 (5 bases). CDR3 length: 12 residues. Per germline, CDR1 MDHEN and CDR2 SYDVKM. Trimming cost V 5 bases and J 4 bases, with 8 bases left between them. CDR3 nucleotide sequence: TGTGCCAGCAGTCCAGGGTCCTATGGCTACACCTTC. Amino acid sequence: CASSPGSYGYTF.

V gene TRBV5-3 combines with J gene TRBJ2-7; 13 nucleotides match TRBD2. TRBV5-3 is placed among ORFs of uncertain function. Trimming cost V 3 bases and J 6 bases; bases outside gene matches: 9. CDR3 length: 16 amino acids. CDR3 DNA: TGTGCCAGAAGCTCACATGGACTAGCGGGAGCCTGCGAGCAGTACTTC. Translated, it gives CARSSHGLAGACEQYF.

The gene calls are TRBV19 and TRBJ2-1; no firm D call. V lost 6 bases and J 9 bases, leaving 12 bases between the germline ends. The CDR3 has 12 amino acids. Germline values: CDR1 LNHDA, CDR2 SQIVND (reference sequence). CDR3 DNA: TGTGCCAGTAGCCTAACGAGGAGTGAGCAGTTCTTC. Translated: CASSLTRSEQFF.

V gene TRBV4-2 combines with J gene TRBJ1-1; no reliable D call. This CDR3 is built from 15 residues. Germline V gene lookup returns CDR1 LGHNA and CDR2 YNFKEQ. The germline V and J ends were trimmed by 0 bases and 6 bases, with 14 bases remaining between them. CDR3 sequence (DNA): TGTGCCAGCAGCCAAGAGGTGGCCAGGTCAGCTGAAGCTTTCTTT. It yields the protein CASSQEVARSAEAFF.

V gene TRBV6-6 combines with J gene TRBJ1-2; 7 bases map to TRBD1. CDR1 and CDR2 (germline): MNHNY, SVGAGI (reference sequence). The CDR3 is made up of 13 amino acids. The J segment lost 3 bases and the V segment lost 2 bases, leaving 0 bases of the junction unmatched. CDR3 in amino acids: CASSYQGDYGYTF. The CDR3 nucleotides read TGTGCCAGCAGTTACCAGGGGGACTATGGCTACACCTTC.

CDR3 nucleotide sequence: TGTGCCAGCAGCTTAGGGGGGCACAGAAGTCTCCCCTACGAGCAGTACTTC. Protein sequence: CASSLGGHRSLPYEQYF. This chain links TRBV11-1 with TRBJ2-7; a possible D gene is TRBD1 (6 bases). V lost 1 base, J lost 2 bases, and 18 bases lay in between. Germline V gene data show CDR1 as SGHAT and CDR2 as FQDESV (reference sequence). The length of the CDR3 is 17 residues.

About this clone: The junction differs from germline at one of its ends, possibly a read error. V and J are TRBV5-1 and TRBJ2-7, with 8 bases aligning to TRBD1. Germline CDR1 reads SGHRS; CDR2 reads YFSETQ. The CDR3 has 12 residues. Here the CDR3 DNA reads TGCGCCAGCAGCGTCGACCAGGGGGCTAAACACTTC. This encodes CASSVDQGAKHF.

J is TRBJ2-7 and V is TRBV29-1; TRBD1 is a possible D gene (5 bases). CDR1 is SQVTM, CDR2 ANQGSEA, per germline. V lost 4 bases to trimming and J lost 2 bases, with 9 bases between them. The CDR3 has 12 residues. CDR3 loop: CSVGAQAYEQYF. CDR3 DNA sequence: TGCAGCGTTGGAGCACAGGCCTACGAGCAGTACTTC.